The 6 T cell receptor beta chains in this list originate from one sample, sequenced in a study of CD8+CD57+ T cells in acquired aplastic anemia. Sequencing was done on patients that had shown CD8+CD57+ cell expansion by flow cytometry. Genomic DNA, the template, was used for profiling of the TCR beta VDJ and CDR3. TCRdb fed the reads into MiXCR, producing one record per CDR3 protein. Of approximately 150,000 distinct CDR3 sequences listed, around half are singletons. The source material was sorted CD4+, CD8+, or CD8+CD57+ T cells (not recorded which) from PBMCs. Receptors originate from a human donor with aplastic anemia.

This clonotype has ten or more counts. This chain connects TRBV4-1 to TRBJ2-5; TRBD2 aligns across 8 bases. CDR1 is MGHRA and CDR2 is YSYEKL in the germline V gene. The trim removed 2 bases at V and 5 bases at J, leaving 4 bases unmatched. This CDR3 comprises 14 residues. The DNA of the CDR3 is TGCGCCAGCAGCCAAATCGGGGGGGCTGAGACCCAGTACTTC. Translating gives CASSQIGGAETQYF.

The genes are TRBV11-3 and TRBJ1-2; tentative D call: TRBD1 (6 bases). The germline V gene has CDR1 SGHNT and CDR2 YENEEA. The CDR3 totals 15 residues. V lost 3 bases to trimming and J lost 4 bases, with 15 bases between them. The DNA of the CDR3 is TGTGCCAGCAGCTTCGGCGGGGGCTCGGTCTATGGCTACACCTTC. Its translation: CASSFGGGSVYGYTF.

The V and J genes are TRBV24-1 and TRBJ2-1; D gene uncertain. The germline gives CDR1 KGHDR, CDR2 SFDVKD. The CDR3 is made up of 12 amino acids. V dropped 4 bases and J dropped 5 bases, with 5 bases sitting between them. The CDR3 region has the DNA TGTGCCACCAGTGACCCTCACAATGAGCAGTTCTTC. Translated, it gives CATSDPHNEQFF.

In the case of this clonotype: Since a much larger clone is just one base distant, this may be a read error. Here the CDR3 omits its conserved ending phenylalanine or tryptophan, so a read error is the likely source. The chain uses TRBV6-4 and TRBJ2-7; possible D gene TRBD2, 5 bases. Germline CDR1 reads MRHNA; CDR2 reads SNTAGT. Trimming left V 8 bases short and J 2 bases short, with 13 bases between. This CDR3 has 13 residues. Written as DNA, the CDR3 is TGTGCCAGCGATAGAGTGACTACCTACGAGCAGTACTTA. Encoded protein: CASDRVTTYEQYL.

This clonotype has just a few counts. This chain uses TRBV24-1 with TRBJ2-7; TRBD1 aligns across 10 bases. Germline CDR1 reads KGHDR; CDR2 reads SFDVKD. The trim removed 10 bases at V and 5 bases at J, leaving 13 bases unmatched. There are 15 residues in the CDR3. The CDR3 is CATQPTGQGTHEQYF. In DNA form, the CDR3 reads TGTGCCACTCAACCCACGGGACAGGGGACACACGAGCAGTACTTC.

V is TRBV5-5 and J is TRBJ1-3; possibly TRBD1 for D (6 bases). The length of the CDR3 is 16 residues. Between the trimmed V and J ends, which lost 6 bases and 7 bases, there was a span of 23 bases. The germline gives CDR1 SGHKS, CDR2 YYEKEE (reference sequence). CDR3 coding DNA: TGTGCCAGCATCCCCTTGCTGGGGGGCCCCTCGAACACCATATATTTT. Translated, it gives CASIPLLGGPSNTIYF.